The rows below give T cell receptor beta chains drawn from one sample of a study of brain T cells in children with intractable seizures. This table comes from immunoSEQ multiplex PCR, and its TCRdb copy is limited to in-frame clones, with some not included. The table has 300,000 to 400,000 clones, 93% seen once. The specimen comprised peripheral blood, sampled less than 6 months after surgery. The source is a boy less than two years old with tuberous sclerosis and intractable seizures. Each CDR3 is given without its conserved first and last residue. The size of a clone is reported for some rows only, either as once, few or many, or as a class for expanded clones.

clone_size,j_call,v_call,cdr3_aa
.,TRBJ2-2,TRBV12-3/TRBV12-4,ASSLRAGELF
.,TRBJ2-5,TRBV4-1,ASSQDRIAGARTQY
.,TRBJ1-2,TRBV19,ASSSGFSANYGYT
.,TRBJ2-4,TRBV11-2,ASSEGTSPAKNIQY
once,TRBJ2-1,TRBV7-9,ASDGLAGSYNEQF
.,TRBJ1-5,TRBV28,ASSSAGTGHQPQH
.,TRBJ2-7,TRBV7-9,ASSPTGKTPYEQY
.,TRBJ1-3,TRBV9,ASTSGQTGNTIY
.,TRBJ2-7,TRBV7-9,ANREGPYEQY
.,TRBJ1-2,TRBV11-3,ASSLDGDNNYGYT
.,TRBJ2-1,TRBV11-2,ASRSETGTSVNEQF
few,TRBJ1-5,TRBV30,AWSVSQGMSNQPQH
.,TRBJ2-7,TRBV30,AWDPGSSYEQY
.,TRBJ2-7,TRBV6-5,ASNFLGTHVEQY
once,TRBJ2-3,TRBV11-3,ASSRDSPHTDTQY
few,TRBJ1-6,TRBV15,ATSRDRVGSPLH
once,TRBJ2-5,TRBV27,ASGPGVKTQY
.,TRBJ2-7,TRBV12-3/TRBV12-4,ASSLAPGLAV
.,TRBJ2-2,TRBV11-3,ASSFQIPANTGELF
.,TRBJ1-2,TRBV6-1,ASSEVFSGNYGYT
.,TRBJ1-1,TRBV30,AWGPPWGDTEAF
.,TRBJ1-1,TRBV3-1/TRBV3-2,ASSREGRPEAF
.,TRBJ2-1,TRBV29-1,STNLAAQNNEQF
.,TRBJ2-7,TRBV7-9,ASSHRDRPYEQY